One and the same sample provided the 22 T cell receptor beta chains below, sequenced in a study of shared clonotypes between healthy human individuals. TCRdb keeps only in-frame clones here, not all; method: immunoSEQ multiplex PCR. The sample lists around 620,000 clones; roughly 96% were seen once. CD45RO-negative CD8 cells positively selected for CCR7 made up the naive population, which excluded terminally differentiated effector memory CD45RA+ cells. Sequencing was done on a sample of naive CD8+ T cells sorted from blood. Source of these receptors: a woman in her twenties or thirties in good health.

V is TRBV5-6 and J is TRBJ2-7; TRBD1 agrees at 8 bases. Per the germline V gene, CDR1 is SGHDT and CDR2 is YYEEEE. This CDR3 comprises 15 residues. With V trimmed by 0 bases and J by 3 bases, 5 bases remained unmatched. CDR3 region: CASSLGTGKYYEQYF. In DNA form, the CDR3 reads TGTGCCAGCAGCTTGGGGACAGGGAAATACTACGAGCAGTACTTC.

To note about this clone: Relative to the germline gene, one junction end is altered; a read error may explain this. The chain has TRBV7-9 and TRBJ2-5; D is unclear. Germline V gene data show CDR1 as SEHNR and CDR2 as FQNEAQ (reference sequence). The CDR3 extends over 13 amino acids. CDR3 nucleotides: TGTGCCAGCTTGGGATCCTCCCAAGAGGCCCAGTACTTC. Protein: CASLGSSQEAQYF.

Notes on this clone: Other nucleotide sequences from this sample produce the same CDR3. V and J are TRBV7-9 and TRBJ2-7; a possible D gene is TRBD1 (5 bases). Per germline, CDR1 SEHNR and CDR2 FQNEAQ (reference sequence). There are 11 residues in the CDR3. V was trimmed by 8 bases and J by 3 bases, leaving 8 bases between them. CDR3 nucleotides: TGTGCCAGCGGCCAGGGCTACGAGCAGTACTTC. Translating it yields CASGQGYEQYF.

The chain employs TRBV6-1 and TRBJ2-7; no definite D call. The CDR3 has 16 residues. V was shortened by 2 bases and J by 0 bases, with 14 bases between the two germline ends. Germline V lookup: CDR1 MNHNS, CDR2 SASEGT. The CDR3 DNA reads TGTGCCAGCAGTGAACGATTTAGGACGTACTCCTACGAGCAGTACTTC. This codes for CASSERFRTYSYEQYF.

The chain combines TRBV7-3 with TRBJ2-6, with D maybe TRBD1 (6 bases). CDR1 is SGHTA and CDR2 is FQGTGA in the germline V gene. The CDR3 contains 17 residues. Trimming cost V 5 bases and J 2 bases, with 16 bases left between them. The CDR3 sequence: CASSTRTGPPGANVLTF. The CDR3 coding sequence is TGTGCCAGCAGCACACGAACAGGGCCCCCTGGGGCCAACGTCCTGACTTTC.

This clone was recorded once. CDR3 amino acids: CASSRSSGTSWHEQYF. DNA of the CDR3: TGTGCCAGCAGCCGATCGTCCGGGACTAGTTGGCACGAGCAGTACTTC. This sequence joins TRBV7-9 and TRBJ2-7; 8 bases match TRBD2. There are 16 residues in the CDR3. Germline V gene lookup returns CDR1 SEHNR and CDR2 FQNEAQ (reference sequence). V lost 5 bases and J lost 5; bases outside the gene matches: 14. Full variable domain (missing parts from reference TRBV7-9 and TRBJ2-7): DTGVSQNPRHKITKRGQNVTFRCDPISEHNRLYWYRQTLGQGPEFLTYFQNEAQLEKSRLLSDRFSAERPKGSFSTLEIQRTEQGDSAMYLCASSRSSGTSWHEQYFGPGTRLTVT.

The gene calls are TRBV27 and TRBJ2-1; 10 bases map to TRBD2. CDR1 and CDR2 from the germline V gene are MNHEY and SMNVEV (reference sequence). J was trimmed by 6 bases and V by 0 bases; bases with no gene match: 5. The CDR3 is made up of 16 amino acids. CDR3 residues: CASSLSPWTSGNEQFF. CDR3 sequence (DNA): TGTGCCAGCAGTTTATCGCCCTGGACTAGCGGCAATGAGCAGTTCTTC.

V usage is TRBV28 and J usage is TRBJ2-7, with D hard to call. The CDR3 is 12 amino acids. The V end lost 3 bases, the J end lost 3 bases, and 6 bases lay between the germline ends. CDR1 MDHEN and CDR2 SYDVKM come from the germline V gene. CDR3 residues: CASSFRNYEQYF. CDR3 nucleotides: TGTGCCAGCAGTTTCCGGAACTACGAGCAGTACTTC.

This clone has a single count. The chain joins TRBV7-7 to TRBJ2-7, with 11 nucleotides matching TRBD1. The V and J ends lost 4 bases and 0 bases, in that order; junction bases with no gene match: 14. Germline V CDR1 and CDR2: SSHAT, FNYEAQ (reference sequence). This CDR3 is 19 amino acids long. The CDR3 spells CASSSLFGTGGRGSYEQYF. In nucleotides, the CDR3 is TGTGCCAGCAGCTCTCTGTTCGGGACAGGGGGAAGGGGCTCCTACGAGCAGTACTTC.

V usage is TRBV18 and J usage is TRBJ2-2; unclear D gene. Trimming shortened V by 8 bases and J by 8 bases, and 15 bases separated the two germline ends. Germline V gene lookup returns CDR1 KGHSH and CDR2 LQKENI. This CDR3 is built from 13 residues. Here the CDR3 DNA reads TGTGCCAGCCTCCGTGGGCAAGGGGGGGAGCTGTTTTTT. Encoded protein: CASLRGQGGELFF. Together with reference TRBV18 and TRBJ2-2, the CDR3 gives the full variable domain: NAGVMQNPRHLVRRRGQEARLRCSPMKGHSHVYWYRQLPEEGLKFMVYLQKENIIDESGMPKERFSAEFPKEGPSILRIQQVVRGDSAAYFCASLRGQGGELFFGEGSRLTVL.

In the case of this clone: The junction shows a germline mismatch at one end, possibly a read error. The genes are TRBV27 and TRBJ2-5, with D perhaps TRBD1 or TRBD2 (5 bases each). The CDR3 has 13 residues. Germline CDR1 MNHEY, CDR2 SMNVEV (reference sequence). The CDR3 loop reads CASSLRDQGTQYF. CDR3 in DNA: TGTGCCAGCAGCCTCCGGGACCAAGGGACCCAGTACTTC.

This clone is a singleton in its sample. The chain employs TRBV19 and TRBJ1-1; D not resolved. CDR1 is LNHDA and CDR2 is SQIVND in the germline V gene (reference sequence). This CDR3 spans 14 amino acids. V was trimmed by 9 bases and J by 1 base, leaving 15 bases between them. The CDR3 nucleotides are TGTGCCAGCGAGGCAAGTACCTCGAACACTGAAGCTTTCTTT. Residues: CASEASTSNTEAFF.

Concerning this clone itself: The identical CDR3 is also encoded by other nucleotide sequences in the sample. This chain connects TRBV6-5 to TRBJ1-1, with D unclear. Germline assignment: CDR1 MNHEY and CDR2 SVGAGI. CDR3 length: 12 amino acids. V gave up 2 bases and J gave up 5 bases, with 6 bases separating them. The CDR3 coding sequence is TGTGCCAGCAGTTACACGGGAACTGAAGCTTTCTTT. Amino acid sequence: CASSYTGTEAFF.

This sequence joins TRBV11-2 and TRBJ2-3; D is possibly TRBD1 (5 bases). The V end lost 5 bases, the J end lost 2 bases, and 11 bases lay between the germline ends. The CDR3 is 14 amino acids. Germline CDR1 SGHAT, CDR2 FQNNGV. The CDR3 reads CASSPWTYTDTQYF. The CDR3 DNA reads as TGTGCCAGCAGCCCCTGGACATACACAGATACGCAGTATTTT.

The chain links TRBV5-1 to TRBJ2-7; no clear D. V shed 5 bases and J shed 6 bases, with 15 bases lying between them. This CDR3 has 13 amino acids. CDR1 is SGHRS and CDR2 is YFSETQ in the germline V gene. CDR3 amino acids: CASSSTLSPEQYF. CDR3 sequence (DNA): TGCGCCAGCAGTTCGACTCTCTCCCCCGAGCAGTACTTC.

This chain uses TRBV5-5 with TRBJ1-2; possibly TRBD1 for D (5 bases). Germline CDR1 reads SGHKS; CDR2 reads YYEKEE (reference sequence). CDR3 size: 14 residues. V was cut by 3 bases and J by 7 bases, with 16 bases left in between. DNA of the CDR3: TGTGCCAGCAGCTGGGGCACCCTCTCGGGTGGCTACACCTTC. This sequence encodes CASSWGTLSGGYTF.

The V gene is TRBV9, the J gene TRBJ2-3, with D perhaps assigned TRBD1 or TRBD2 (5 bases each). In germline, CDR1 is SGDLS, CDR2 YYNGEE. This CDR3 has 15 amino acids. Between the trimmed V and J ends, which lost 4 bases and 4 bases, there was a span of 16 bases. The CDR3 is CASSSEVRGSDTQYF. CDR3 coding DNA: TGTGCCAGCAGCTCAGAGGTGAGGGGCTCAGATACGCAGTATTTT.

The chain recombines TRBV2 with TRBJ1-1; TRBD1 might be the D (5 bases). This CDR3 contains 15 residues. CDR1 and CDR2 (germline): SNHLY, FYNNEI. Trimming pared 7 bases from V and 4 bases from J, leaving 19 bases between. CDR3: CASTGLGGIGTEAFF. Here the CDR3 DNA reads TGTGCCAGCACCGGATTGGGGGGAATAGGCACTGAAGCTTTCTTT.

The rearrangement joins TRBV2 to TRBJ1-5, with 7 bases aligning to TRBD1. Germline CDR1 reads SNHLY; CDR2 reads FYNNEI. The ends lost 8 bases at V and 5 bases at J; junction bases unmatched: 18. The CDR3 is 17 amino acids. CDR3 in DNA: TGTGCCAGCCTTGGGTCGACAGGCAGCCAGGGGGATCAGCCCCAGCATTTT. It yields the protein CASLGSTGSQGDQPQHF.

This chain joins TRBV2 and TRBJ1-2; 7 nucleotides line up with TRBD1. CDR3 length equals 17 residues. V trimming: 1 base; J trimming: 8 bases; junction bases outside the gene matches: 16. CDR1 is SNHLY and CDR2 is FYNNEI in the germline V gene. DNA of the CDR3: TGTGCCAGCAGTGAAGGGGGGGGCCGGGACAGTCTCCTCGGCTACACCTTC. It specifies CASSEGGGRDSLLGYTF.

V and J are TRBV4-1 and TRBJ2-2, with D tentatively TRBD1 or TRBD2 (5 bases each). Germline V gene data show CDR1 as MGHRA and CDR2 as YSYEKL. The CDR3 runs 16 residues. V dropped 5 bases and J dropped 4 bases, with 17 bases sitting between them. The CDR3 reads CASSAGSSPPTGELFF. The CDR3, as DNA: TGCGCCAGCAGCGCAGGGAGCTCGCCCCCCACCGGGGAGCTGTTTTTT.

The V and J genes are TRBV29-1 and TRBJ2-1; 14 positions agree with TRBD2. CDR3 length: 13 amino acids. Germline V gene data show CDR1 as SQVTM and CDR2 as ANQGSEA. V lost 8 bases to trimming and J lost 6 bases; unmatched junction nucleotides: 3. The CDR3 bases are TGCAGCCAGACTAGCGGGAGGGCCAATGAGCAGTTCTTC. It codes for CSQTSGRANEQFF.